A single sample is the source of the 25 T cell receptor beta chains below, sequenced in a study of blood T cells in healthy people across ages. For the second PCR, which ran for 7 to 11 cycles, a sample-barcoded 5' primer and a J-beta primer mix were used. TCRdb reanalysed the 5' RACE reads using MiXCR and keeps one entry per CDR3 protein. The sample includes 800,000 to 1,300,000 distinct CDR3 sequences, roughly 24% of them seen just once. These data were also reused for a study on T cells of mothers and their children.

Sequencing was done on a sample of blood. Source of these receptors: a girl aged 2-9 years in good health.

This rearrangement joins TRBV19 to TRBJ2-4; D ambiguous. This CDR3 spans 16 amino acids. Between the trimmed V and J ends, which lost 3 bases and 0 bases, there was a span of 12 bases. Per germline, CDR1 LNHDA and CDR2 SQIVND (reference sequence). The CDR3 DNA sequence: TGTGCCAGTAGTATTGTAGGCGATTTAGCCAAAAACATTCAGTACTTC. Residues: CASSIVGDLAKNIQYF.

The chain has TRBV11-3 and TRBJ2-5; 9 bases line up with TRBD2. The tail of the sequence fits TRBJ2-1 better, so the J call may be wrong. CDR1 is SGHNT and CDR2 is YENEEA in the germline V gene. The CDR3 covers 15 residues. CDR3 sequence: CASSSAGGAWDEQFF. CDR3 DNA sequence: TGTGCCAGCAGTTCGGCGGGGGGGGCCTGGGATGAGCAGTTCTTC.

The rearrangement uses TRBV14 and TRBJ1-1; D is unclear. V gave up 4 bases and J gave up 0 bases, with 9 bases separating them. This CDR3 has 14 amino acids. The germline V gene encodes CDR1 SGHDN and CDR2 FVKESK. The CDR3 DNA sequence: TGTGCCAGCAGCCTTCACACGGTGAACACTGAAGCTTTCTTT. Amino acids: CASSLHTVNTEAFF.

This clonotype has only a few counts. The chain has TRBV29-1 and TRBJ1-1; TRBD1 matches at 8 bases. This CDR3 region has 11 residues. Germline V gives CDR1 SQVTM, CDR2 ANQGSEA. CDR3 bases: TGCAGTGCAGGGGGCTATAGTGAAGCTTTCTTT. Amino acid sequence: CSAGGYSEAFF.

In this sample, this clonotype turned up a few times. The chain couples TRBV9 to TRBJ1-2; 9 bases map to TRBD1. This CDR3 region has 14 residues. V trimming: 5 bases; J trimming: 8 bases; junction bases outside the gene matches: 10. Germline V gene lookup returns CDR1 SGDLS and CDR2 YYNGEE. CDR3 nucleotide sequence: TGTGCCAGCAGAACAGGGGGCGCTGAGAGCGGCTACACCTTC. Protein sequence: CASRTGGAESGYTF.

The J gene is TRBJ2-7, the V gene TRBV11-2; D not certain. The CDR3 is made up of 13 amino acids. CDR1 is SGHAT, CDR2 FQNNGV, per germline. The germline V and J ends were trimmed by 6 bases and 2 bases, with 11 bases remaining between them. Here the CDR3 reads CASRPRHTYEQYF. CDR3 bases: TGTGCCAGCAGACCTAGGCATACCTACGAGCAGTACTTC.

This clonotype was observed a handful of times. The chain has TRBV21-1 and TRBJ2-5; the table's D call of TRBD2 was not tested on the DNA. TRBV21-1 is designated a pseudogene. This CDR3 is 19 amino acids long. CDR3 bases: TGTGCCAGCAGCAAAGCGGGGACCAGACAGTCCGCTATTCAAGAGACCCAGTACTTC. Encoded protein: CASSKAGTRQSAIQETQYF.

With respect to this clonotype: Germline and junction disagree at one end, which may indicate a read error. This sequence joins TRBV6-2 or TRBV6-3 and TRBJ1-5, with D unclear. The CDR3 runs to 12 residues. The germline V gene encodes CDR1 MNHEY and CDR2 SVGEGT. CDR3 coding DNA: TGTGCCAGCAGTTACTATGAGGAGCCCCGGCATTTT. Protein: CASSYYEEPRHF.

This clonotype was found a few times. This chain joins TRBV20-1 and TRBJ1-2; no reliable D call. Germline CDR1 is DFQATT and CDR2 is SNEGSKA (reference sequence). This CDR3 comprises 9 residues. V was pared by 1 base and J by 8 bases, with 2 bases between. CDR3 sequence (DNA): TGCAGTGCTAGAGGGGGCTACACCTTC. Amino acid sequence: CSARGGYTF.

This clonotype was observed a few times. V gene TRBV20-1 combines with J gene TRBJ2-3; perhaps TRBD2 as D (6 bases). Germline-derived CDR1 and CDR2 are DFQATT and SNEGSKA (reference sequence). The CDR3 consists of 13 residues. CDR3 protein: CSQNGRTTDTQYF. In DNA form, the CDR3 reads TGCAGCCAAAACGGGAGAACCACAGATACGCAGTATTTT.

This clonotype was counted ten times or more. The genes are TRBV12-3 or TRBV12-4 and TRBJ1-4; D possibly corresponds to TRBD1 (5 bases). This CDR3 spans 13 amino acids. Trimming stripped 2 bases from V and 5 bases from J, with 6 bases between. CDR3 nucleotides: TGTGCCAGCAGTTTAAGGGGAAATGAAAAACTGTTTTTT. This gives the protein CASSLRGNEKLFF.

This clonotype came up once. The chain carries TRBV12-3 or TRBV12-4 and TRBJ1-1, with D tentatively TRBD1 (5 bases). This CDR3 has 15 residues. The germline V and J ends were trimmed by 2 bases and 4 bases, with 14 bases remaining between them. The CDR3 region is CASSLFPQGGTEAFF. The CDR3 DNA reads as TGTGCCAGCAGTTTATTCCCTCAGGGAGGCACTGAAGCTTTCTTT.

There are a few counts of this clonotype. The chain couples TRBV10-3 to TRBJ2-5, with D perhaps matching TRBD1 or TRBD2 (6 bases each). Per germline, CDR1 ENHRY and CDR2 SYGVKD. The CDR3 totals 13 residues. Trimming removed 7 bases at V and 3 bases at J, with 12 bases between. As DNA, the CDR3 is TGTGCCATCATGCGGGACACCGAAGAGACCCAGTACTTC. This encodes CAIMRDTEETQYF.

There are a few counts of this clonotype. The V and J genes are TRBV9 and TRBJ2-5; D may be TRBD1 (6 bases). The end of the DNA aligns better with TRBJ2-1, so the J call may be wrong. Germline CDR1 SGDLS, CDR2 YYNGEE. There are 14 residues in the CDR3. CDR3 DNA: TGTGCCAGCAGCGTAGAGGGGGACCTCTCTGAGCAGTTCTTC. Protein: CASSVEGDLSEQFF.

This clonotype was counted only a few times. The rearrangement joins TRBV20-1 to TRBJ2-5; 7 nucleotides match TRBD1. The assigned J gene may be wrong: the sequence end matches TRBJ2-7 better. From germline, CDR1 is DFQATT and CDR2 SNEGSKA (reference sequence). CDR3 size: 13 residues. CDR3 DNA: TGCAGTGCTGGACAGGAGTGGTCCTACGAGCAGTACTTC. This sequence encodes CSAGQEWSYEQYF.

The chain links TRBV6-5 to TRBJ1-6; possibly TRBD1 for D (5 bases). V was clipped by 9 bases and J by 7 bases, with 10 bases between them. CDR1 MNHEY and CDR2 SVGAGI come from the germline V gene. This CDR3 contains 12 residues. For the CDR3, the DNA is TGTGCCAGTGGGACGGCGAATTCACCCCTCCACTTT. Its translation is CASGTANSPLHF.

The CDR3: CASSRDLPLHEKLFF. In DNA form, the CDR3 reads TGTGCCAGCAGCAGGGACCTTCCCCTTCATGAAAAACTGTTTTTT. This chain links TRBV12-3 or TRBV12-4 with TRBJ1-4; D possibly corresponds to TRBD1 (5 bases). V shed 6 bases and J shed 6 bases, with 17 bases lying between them. The CDR3 is 15 amino acids.

This clonotype was found a few times. V usage is TRBV7-2 and J usage is TRBJ1-1; D is uncertain. CDR3 length: 11 residues. Germline CDR1 is SGHTA and CDR2 is FQGNSA. The V end was cut by 5 bases, the J end by 8 bases, with 9 bases between. The DNA for the CDR3 is TGTGCCAGCAGCCCAACGGGGGAAGCTTTCTTT. This encodes CASSPTGEAFF.

Remarks on this clonotype: One junction end does not reproduce the germline sequence, and a read error may be involved. The rearrangement joins TRBV7-7 to TRBJ2-1, with 7 nucleotides matching TRBD2. Germline V gene lookup returns CDR1 SSHAT and CDR2 FNYEAQ (reference sequence). This CDR3 is built from 15 residues. The CDR3 spells CASSLGRERNNEQFF. The CDR3 DNA sequence: TGTGCTAGCAGCTTAGGGCGGGAGAGGAACAATGAGCAGTTCTTC.

The chain is built from TRBV29-1 and TRBJ1-2; TRBD1 aligns across 9 bases. Germline CDR1 and CDR2: SQVTM and ANQGSEA. The CDR3 covers 16 residues. The ends lost 8 bases at V and 1 base at J; junction bases unmatched: 14. In DNA, the CDR3 is TGCAGCACCCCGTCGTCCGGGACAGGGTTTAACTATGGCTACACCTTC. This gives the protein CSTPSSGTGFNYGYTF. The entire variable domain, with the rest obtained from reference TRBV29-1 and TRBJ1-2, is as follows: SAVISQKPSRDICQRGTSLTIQCQVDSQVTMMFWYRQQPGQSLTLIATANQGSEATYESGFVIDKFPISRPNLTFSTLTVSNMSPEDSSIYLCSTPSSGTGFNYGYTFGSGTRLTVV.

This clonotype has more than one count but fewer than ten. The chain joins TRBV5-1 to TRBJ2-5; 8 bases align to TRBD2. The DNA end lines up better with TRBJ2-1; the J call may be wrong. Germline-derived CDR1 and CDR2 are SGHRS and YFSETQ. CDR3 size: 13 residues. CDR3 residues: CASRGLDVNEQFF. The CDR3 coding sequence is TGCGCCAGCAGGGGACTAGACGTAAATGAGCAGTTCTTC.

This rearrangement joins TRBV7-6 to TRBJ2-7; no firm D call. CDR3 size: 13 residues. Germline V gene lookup returns CDR1 SGHVS and CDR2 FNYEAQ. Trimming took off 2 bases at V and 5 bases at J, with 10 bases between the two ends. In DNA form, the CDR3 reads TGTGCCAGCAGCTTAATGAGGTCGGACGAGCAGTACTTC. Translating gives CASSLMRSDEQYF.

The chain carries TRBV2 and TRBJ2-5; the D gene is possibly TRBD2 (6 bases). Trimming pared 8 bases from V and 2 bases from J, leaving 12 bases between. Germline V gene sequence: CDR1 SNHLY, CDR2 FYNNEI. There are 13 residues in the CDR3. CDR3 protein: CASFRAGQETQYF. Here the CDR3 DNA reads TGTGCCAGCTTCCGAGCGGGTCAAGAGACCCAGTACTTC.

The genes are TRBV7-8 and TRBJ1-6; possible D gene TRBD1, 5 bases. There are 16 residues in the CDR3. The V end lost 5 bases, the J end lost 7 bases, and 18 bases lay between the germline ends. Germline V gene lookup returns CDR1 SGHVS and CDR2 FQNEAQ. The CDR3 reads CASSTRTRGPNSPLHF. In nucleotides, the CDR3 is TGTGCCAGCAGCACCCGAACCCGGGGCCCGAATTCACCCCTCCACTTT.

CDR3 coding DNA: TGTGCCAGCAGCCCCTCCCTGGGGTATGAGCAGTTCTTC. Encoded protein: CASSPSLGYEQFF. The chain carries TRBV6-6 and TRBJ2-1; D call uncertain. Germline CDR1 is MNHNY and CDR2 is SVGAGI (reference sequence). The V gene lost 6 bases and the J gene lost 8 bases, with 14 bases spanning the gap. This CDR3 has 13 amino acids.